These 21 T cell receptor beta chains were sequenced from one sample in a study of cytomegalovirus exposure and HLA in healthy donors. The PCR contained 60 Vbeta and 13 Jbeta primers. Sequencing was performed with immunoSEQ multiplex PCR; in TCRdb, only in-frame clones are kept and a portion is missing. This sample has roughly 100,000 clones, with under 80% found just once. Sequenced: PBMCs. The source is a woman younger than 30 in good health and CMV-seropositive.

This chain links TRBV27 with TRBJ1-2; 9 positions match TRBD1. The CDR3 covers 17 residues. With 4 bases clipped from V and 2 bases from J, the junction kept 11 bases outside the gene matches. Germline V gene sequence: CDR1 MNHEY, CDR2 SMNVEV (reference sequence). For the CDR3, the DNA is TGTGCCAGCAGTTCTCTCTTACTCGGGACAGGGAACTATGGCTACACCTTC. Translation gives CASSSLLLGTGNYGYTF.

V usage is TRBV7-3 and J usage is TRBJ2-1; tentative D call: TRBD2 (6 bases). V lost 5 bases and J lost 7, with 21 bases in between. From germline, CDR1 is SGHTA and CDR2 FQGTGA. There are 16 residues in the CDR3. CDR3 amino acids: CASSPNAGTGINEQFF. The CDR3 DNA follows: TGTGCCAGCAGCCCTAACGCGGGGACTGGGATTAATGAGCAGTTCTTC.

The V gene is TRBV14, the J gene TRBJ2-7; TRBD1 aligns across 9 bases. Trimming at V came to 6 bases and at J to 6 bases, leaving 9 bases not matched to a gene. The germline V gene encodes CDR1 SGHDN and CDR2 FVKESK. CDR3 length: 14 amino acids. This CDR3 is CASRKGQGFPEQYF. DNA for the CDR3: TGTGCCAGCAGGAAGGGACAGGGTTTTCCCGAGCAGTACTTC.

V and J are TRBV28 and TRBJ2-7; D perhaps matches TRBD1 (6 bases). This CDR3 comprises 14 residues. V lost 2 bases to trimming and J lost 3 bases, with 11 bases between them. Looked up from germline, CDR1 is MDHEN and CDR2 is SYDVKM. CDR3 bases: TGTGCCAGCAGTTTACAATTCAGGGGCTACGAGCAGTACTTC. It is translated as CASSLQFRGYEQYF.

This clone was picked up one time. The J gene is TRBJ1-2, the V gene TRBV7-2; 7 bases line up with TRBD1. Losses at the gene ends were 4 bases for V and 8 bases for J; bases not matched to a gene: 10. From germline, CDR1 is SGHTA and CDR2 FQGNSA. The CDR3 loop spans 14 amino acids. This CDR3 reads CASSYMTGIGGYTF. As DNA, the CDR3 is TGTGCCAGCAGCTACATGACAGGGATTGGAGGCTACACCTTC.

The chain has TRBV19 and TRBJ2-2; 9 bases fit TRBD1. This CDR3 has 14 amino acids. J lost 5 bases, V lost 7 bases, and 5 bases had no gene match. Germline lookup yields CDR1 LNHDA and CDR2 SQIVND (reference sequence). The CDR3 DNA is TGTGCCAGTAATCTGGACAGGGGAACCGGGGAGCTGTTTTTT. Protein product: CASNLDRGTGELFF.

This rearrangement joins TRBV9 to TRBJ1-3; no clear D gene. Trimming shortened V by 3 bases and J by 0 bases, and 7 bases separated the two germline ends. The CDR3 has 14 residues. CDR1 is SGDLS and CDR2 is YYNGEE in the germline V gene. The CDR3 region is CASSGGGSGNTIYF. DNA for the CDR3: TGTGCCAGCAGCGGAGGTGGCTCTGGAAACACCATATATTTT.

The rearrangement joins TRBV30 to TRBJ1-1; no definite D call. The CDR3 is 15 residues long. V was shortened by 2 bases and J by 1 base, with 14 bases between the two germline ends. CDR1 GTSNPN and CDR2 SVGIG come from the germline V gene (reference sequence). CDR3 bases: TGTGCCTGGAGTTTCTTGAGGGTGGGGAACACTGAAGCTTTCTTT. Translated: CAWSFLRVGNTEAFF.

The rearrangement uses TRBV7-3 and TRBJ2-1; D might be TRBD2 (5 bases). Trimming pared 1 base from V and 9 bases from J, leaving 7 bases between. Germline CDR1 reads SGHTA; CDR2 reads FQGTGA. The CDR3 totals 12 residues. CDR3 in amino acids: CASSLRGGEQFF. CDR3 DNA sequence: TGTGCCAGCAGCTTAAGAGGAGGTGAGCAGTTCTTC. The whole variable domain, filled in from reference TRBV7-3 and TRBJ2-1, reads GAGVSQTPSNKVTEKGKYVELRCDPISGHTALYWYRQSLGQGPEFLIYFQGTGAADDSGLPNDRFFAVRPEGSVSTLKIQRTERGDSAVYLCASSLRGGEQFFGPGTRLTVL.

This clone has more than one count but fewer than ten. The chain is built from TRBV28 and TRBJ2-7; D possibly corresponds to TRBD2 (7 bases). Germline CDR1 MDHEN, CDR2 SYDVKM. The CDR3 spans 14 residues. V was pared by 3 bases and J by 1 base, with 10 bases between. This chain's CDR3 is CASSLGGGSYEQYF. CDR3 sequence (DNA): TGTGCCAGCAGTTTGGGAGGGGGGTCCTACGAGCAGTACTTC.

The chain recombines TRBV4-1 with TRBJ2-5; TRBD2 matches 9 bases. This CDR3 has 16 residues. The germline CDR1 and CDR2 sequences are MGHRA and YSYEKL. The V and J ends lost 1 base and 2 bases, in that order; junction bases with no gene match: 5. CDR3 residues: CASSQGGLAEQETQYF. DNA of the CDR3: TGCGCCAGCAGCCAAGGGGGACTAGCAGAGCAAGAGACCCAGTACTTC.

The CDR3 coding sequence is TGCGCCAGCAGCACCCAGGGGACAGGTGGCTACACCTTC. Translating it yields CASSTQGTGGYTF. The gene calls are TRBV5-1 and TRBJ1-2; 8 bases are shared with TRBD1. CDR1 is SGHRS and CDR2 is YFSETQ in the germline V gene. The CDR3 contains 13 residues. J gave up 7 bases and V 4 bases, and 6 bases lay outside the gene matches.

The chain combines TRBV5-1 with TRBJ2-7, with D possibly being TRBD2 (6 bases). Trimming stripped 3 bases from V and 7 bases from J, with 11 bases between. CDR3 size: 12 residues. Per germline, CDR1 SGHRS and CDR2 YFSETQ. The DNA of the CDR3 is TGCGCCAGCAGCTGGGCGGGGAATGAGCAGTACTTC. This gives the protein CASSWAGNEQYF.

The chain links TRBV6-1 to TRBJ1-2; 7 positions agree with TRBD1. CDR3 size: 14 residues. V lost 7 bases and J lost 4; bases outside the gene matches: 9. Germline CDR1 is MNHNS and CDR2 is SASEGT. CDR3 bases: TGTGCCAGCACCAGGGGGAAGGCGGCCTATGGCTACACCTTC. It translates to CASTRGKAAYGYTF.

CDR3 sequence: CASSDGQGTQPQHF. DNA for the CDR3: TGTGCCAGCAGCGACGGACAGGGGACTCAGCCCCAGCATTTT. V and J are TRBV5-6 and TRBJ1-5; 9 bases map to TRBD1. This CDR3 region has 14 residues. The junction had 5 bases not matched to a gene; V was cut back by 4 bases and J by 6 bases. Germline V CDR1 and CDR2: SGHDT, YYEEEE. Variable domain in full (rest from reference TRBV5-6 and TRBJ1-5): DAGVTQSPTHLIKTRGQQVTLRCSPKSGHDTVSWYQQALGQGPQFIFQYYEEEERQRGNFPDRFSGHQFPNYSSELNVNALLLGDSALYLCASSDGQGTQPQHFGDGTRLSIL.

The chain links TRBV19 to TRBJ1-5, with 12 bases that match TRBD1. CDR1 and CDR2 (germline): LNHDA, SQIVND (reference sequence). V lost 5 bases and J lost 6; bases outside the gene matches: 8. The CDR3 is made up of 16 amino acids. CDR3 sequence: CASSLAGTGGFQPQHF. The CDR3 DNA sequence: TGTGCCAGTAGTCTAGCCGGGACAGGGGGCTTTCAGCCCCAGCATTTT.

This clone has more than one count but fewer than ten. This chain uses TRBV4-2 with TRBJ2-1, with 10 nucleotides matching TRBD2. CDR1 LGHNA and CDR2 YNFKEQ come from the germline V gene. V lost 5 bases to trimming and J lost 8 bases; unmatched junction nucleotides: 18. The CDR3 is made up of 18 amino acids. In nucleotides, the CDR3 is TGTGCCAGCAGCAACCCCAAGGGGTTAGCGGGAGGTGGGGATGAGCAGTTCTTC. Amino acids: CASSNPKGLAGGGDEQFF.

The chain carries TRBV4-2 and TRBJ1-3; possibly TRBD1 for D (5 bases). V dropped 1 base and J dropped 3 bases, with 10 bases sitting between them. CDR1 and CDR2 from the germline V gene are LGHNA and YNFKEQ. There are 15 residues in the CDR3. CDR3 nucleotides: TGTGCCAGCAGCCAAGCCAGGGAAGTTGGAAACACCATATATTTT. It specifies CASSQAREVGNTIYF.

The J gene is TRBJ2-3, the V gene TRBV4-3, with D possibly TRBD1 on 5 matching bases. V lost 3 bases, J lost 1 base, and 14 bases lay in between. CDR1 is LGHNA, CDR2 YSLEER, per germline. The CDR3 has 16 amino acids. The CDR3 region has the DNA TGCGCCAGCAGCCACGAGAGTTCAGGGCGCACAGATACGCAGTATTTT. The encoded protein is CASSHESSGRTDTQYF.

This rearrangement joins TRBV7-2 to TRBJ2-1; possibly TRBD2 for D (5 bases). Germline V gives CDR1 SGHTA, CDR2 FQGNSA. V lost 7 bases and J lost 7, with 17 bases in between. The CDR3 has 14 residues. The CDR3 sequence is CASTRDRKRNEQFF. CDR3 DNA: TGTGCCAGCACCCGGGATCGCAAACGTAATGAGCAGTTCTTC.

The chain employs TRBV11-1 and TRBJ1-1; 9 bases line up with TRBD1. Germline lookup yields CDR1 SGHAT and CDR2 FQDESV (reference sequence). Losses at the gene ends were 1 base for V and 8 bases for J; bases not matched to a gene: 2. This CDR3 region has 13 residues. The CDR3 loop reads CASSLVGTGEAFF. The CDR3 DNA is TGTGCCAGCAGCTTAGTTGGGACAGGGGAAGCTTTCTTT.